Presented here are 24 T cell receptor beta chains from one specimen sequenced in a study of shared clonotypes between healthy human individuals. Sequencing used immunoSEQ multiplex PCR; TCRdb keeps in-frame clones, though not all of them. The sample lists some 2.1 million clones, 85% to 95% seen once, with 0.1% to 0.15% in the top ten. The sequencing sample was made of naive CD4+ T cells sorted from blood. Subset denoted: CD45RA+ positively selected. These receptor sequences come from a man younger than 35 in good health.

The V gene is TRBV30, the J gene TRBJ2-3, with TRBD2 matching over 10 bases. Trimming took 1 base from V and 7 from J; bases not matched to a gene: 11. This CDR3 is built from 16 residues. Per germline, CDR1 GTSNPN and CDR2 SVGIG (reference sequence). The CDR3 DNA sequence: TGTGCCTGGAGTGCTCTAAGCGGGGGGGCTTTAAATACGCAGTATTTT. It yields the protein CAWSALSGGALNTQYF.

This rearrangement joins TRBV5-1 to TRBJ1-6, with TRBD1 as a possible D gene (5 bases). Trimming shortened V by 4 bases and J by 4 bases, and 9 bases separated the two germline ends. Germline loops: CDR1 SGHRS, CDR2 YFSETQ. There are 14 residues in the CDR3. The CDR3, as DNA: TGCGCCAGCAGCCGGACAAGTTATAATTCACCCCTCCACTTT. Its protein product is CASSRTSYNSPLHF. The full variable domain, rest sourced from reference TRBV5-1 and TRBJ1-6, is KAGVTQTPRYLIKTRGQQVTLSCSPISGHRSVSWYQQTPGQGLQFLFEYFSETQRNKGNFPGRFSGRQFSNSRSEMNVSTLELGDSALYLCASSRTSYNSPLHFGNGTRLTVT.

V is TRBV6-1 and J is TRBJ2-5; no firm D call. V lost 5 bases and J 4 bases, leaving 11 bases between the germline ends. Germline V lookup: CDR1 MNHNS, CDR2 SASEGT. This CDR3 is 13 amino acids long. The CDR3 DNA reads as TGTGCCAGCAGTCCCGGACCGGGAGAGACCCAGTACTTC. Translated: CASSPGPGETQYF.

This chain uses TRBV20-1 with TRBJ2-4, with D uncertain. The CDR3 extends over 11 amino acids. Trimming removed 5 bases from V and 7 bases from J, with 9 bases in between. The germline V gene encodes CDR1 DFQATT and CDR2 SNEGSKA (reference sequence). The CDR3 region is CSARQSNIQYF. CDR3 DNA: TGCAGTGCTCGTCAGTCGAACATTCAGTACTTC.

The V and J genes are TRBV13 and TRBJ1-6; weak D call: TRBD1 (6 bases). V was pared by 6 bases and J by 6 bases, with 12 bases between. Looked up from germline, CDR1 is PRHDT and CDR2 is FYEKMQ (reference sequence). CDR3 length: 14 residues. The CDR3 bases are TGTGCCAGCAGTTACCGGGGGCGTAATTCACCCCTCCACTTT. Translation: CASSYRGRNSPLHF.

V is TRBV28 and J is TRBJ1-3, with 7 nucleotides matching TRBD1. Trimming at V came to 2 bases and at J to 4 bases, leaving 2 bases not matched to a gene. Germline V gene lookup returns CDR1 MDHEN and CDR2 SYDVKM. The CDR3 is 14 amino acids. The CDR3 DNA sequence: TGTGCCAGCAGTTTAGGGACAGTCGGAAACACCATATATTTT. Translating gives CASSLGTVGNTIYF.

The chain joins TRBV18 to TRBJ2-7; possibly TRBD1 for D (6 bases). Germline V gene lookup returns CDR1 KGHSH and CDR2 LQKENI. This CDR3 is 14 amino acids long. The ends were cut back, 5 bases at V and 6 bases at J, with 17 bases in the middle. DNA for the CDR3: TGTGCCAGCTCAGTTTGGCAGGGGTCCATCGAGCAGTACTTC. It translates to CASSVWQGSIEQYF.

This clone was seen only once. This chain uses TRBV30 with TRBJ2-3; 7 bases agree with TRBD2. J lost 1 base, V lost 4 bases, and 5 bases had no gene match. The V gene's germline CDR1 is GTSNPN and CDR2 SVGIG (reference sequence). This CDR3 has 14 residues. In DNA form, the CDR3 reads TGTGCCTGGACCGGTGGGGGGGGCACAGATACGCAGTATTTT. Its translation is CAWTGGGGTDTQYF.

The table lists this clone with many counts. This rearrangement joins TRBV7-2 to TRBJ1-2; 7 positions match TRBD1. V shed 5 bases, J shed 4 bases, and the junction held 4 bases outside the gene matches. Per germline, CDR1 SGHTA and CDR2 FQGNSA. This CDR3 has 13 amino acids. Here the CDR3 DNA reads TGTGCCAGCAGCCGGGGACAGATCTATGGCTACACCTTC. Its protein product is CASSRGQIYGYTF.

The V call is TRBV5-1, the J call TRBJ2-1, with 11 bases lining up with TRBD2. J was trimmed by 9 bases and V by 0 bases; bases with no gene match: 2. The V gene's germline CDR1 is SGHRS and CDR2 YFSETQ. The CDR3 length is 14 residues. CDR3 protein: CASSLEGTSGEQFF. DNA for the CDR3: TGCGCCAGCAGCTTGGAAGGGACTAGCGGTGAGCAGTTCTTC.

The chain employs TRBV4-1 and TRBJ2-5, with 9 positions matching TRBD2. The CDR3 is 15 residues long. V shed 2 bases and J 5 bases; nucleotides not matched to a gene: 6. Germline V CDR1 and CDR2: MGHRA, YSYEKL. In nucleotides, the CDR3 is TGCGCCAGCAGCCAACGCGGGGGGGCCGGGGAGACCCAGTACTTC. Translated, it gives CASSQRGGAGETQYF.

V is TRBV6-6 and J is TRBJ2-7; unclear D gene. Germline V gene sequence: CDR1 MNHNY, CDR2 SVGAGI (reference sequence). V lost 10 bases and J 2 bases, leaving 12 bases between the germline ends. The CDR3 is 12 residues long. The CDR3 here is CATSKTTYEQYF. The CDR3 bases are TGTGCCACCTCTAAGACCACCTACGAGCAGTACTTC.

The genes are TRBV7-9 and TRBJ2-5; 9 bases are shared with TRBD2. There are 16 residues in the CDR3. Germline V CDR1 and CDR2: SEHNR, FQNEAQ (reference sequence). V dropped 2 bases and J dropped 0; count of bases not matched to a gene: 4. CDR3 in amino acids: CASSLPTSGDQETQYF. The CDR3 DNA follows: TGTGCCAGCAGCTTACCGACTAGCGGAGACCAAGAGACCCAGTACTTC.

Concerning this clone: This CDR3 is also generated by other DNA sequences in the sample. This chain uses TRBV2 with TRBJ2-7; possible D gene TRBD1, 6 bases. Trimming removed 4 bases at V and 4 bases at J, with 8 bases between. Germline-derived CDR1 and CDR2 are SNHLY and FYNNEI. The CDR3 covers 12 residues. The CDR3 is CASSGDTYEQYF. In DNA, the CDR3 is TGTGCCAGCAGTGGGGACACTTACGAGCAGTACTTC.

This chain links TRBV4-2 with TRBJ2-3; D is undetermined. V lost 5 bases and J 3 bases, leaving 12 bases between the germline ends. There are 14 residues in the CDR3. Germline V gene lookup returns CDR1 LGHNA and CDR2 YNFKEQ. In nucleotides, the CDR3 is TGTGCCAGCAGCGATGGGCCAGGAACAGATACGCAGTATTTT. Translating it yields CASSDGPGTDTQYF.

V is TRBV19 and J is TRBJ1-2; D uncertain. This CDR3 contains 12 residues. Deletions cut 2 bases from V and 3 bases from J, with 4 bases between. CDR1 and CDR2 from the germline V gene are LNHDA and SQIVND (reference sequence). The CDR3 region is CASSIQYYGYTF. Here the CDR3 DNA reads TGTGCCAGTAGTATACAGTACTATGGCTACACCTTC.

Concerning this clone itself: Other DNA sequences within the sample encode an identical CDR3. The chain uses TRBV5-1 and TRBJ1-6; D remains unclear. Per the germline V gene, CDR1 is SGHRS and CDR2 is YFSETQ. Between the trimmed V and J ends, which lost 0 bases and 0 bases, there was a span of 4 bases. The CDR3 extends over 15 amino acids. The DNA for the CDR3 is TGCGCCAGCAGCTTGGAGGGCTCCTATAATTCACCCCTCCACTTT. Residues: CASSLEGSYNSPLHF.

The chain carries TRBV11-3 and TRBJ2-3, with D possibly TRBD2 on 6 matching bases. CDR1 is SGHNT, CDR2 YENEEA, per germline. V was clipped by 4 bases and J by 4 bases, with 15 bases between them. CDR3 length: 15 residues. The chain's CDR3 is CASSSRLGGADTQYF. CDR3 nucleotide sequence: TGTGCCAGCAGCTCAAGACTAGGAGGAGCAGATACGCAGTATTTT. Full variable domain (rest looked up from reference TRBV11-3 and TRBJ2-3): EAGVVQSPRYKIIEKKQPVAFWCNPISGHNTLYWYLQNLGQGPELLIRYENEEAVDDSQLPKDRFSAERLKGVDSTLKIQPAELGDSAVYLCASSSRLGGADTQYFGPGTRLTVL.

The rearrangement links TRBV6-6 to TRBJ1-1, with D perhaps TRBD1 (5 bases). The CDR3 loop spans 15 amino acids. Germline CDR1 reads MNHNY; CDR2 reads SVGAGI (reference sequence). V was shortened by 0 bases and J by 1 base, with 9 bases between the two germline ends. DNA of the CDR3: TGTGCCAGCAGTTACTCGTCGGGGCGGAACACTGAAGCTTTCTTT. Amino acid sequence: CASSYSSGRNTEAFF.

The rearrangement uses TRBV7-2 and TRBJ2-5, with a weak D call TRBD1 (5 bases). Germline CDR1 and CDR2: SGHTA and FQGNSA. CDR3 size: 13 residues. V lost 4 bases, J lost 4 bases, and 10 bases lay in between. The CDR3 is CASSSGRRETQYF. DNA of the CDR3: TGTGCCAGCAGCTCAGGGCGGCGAGAGACCCAGTACTTC.

This clone was detected only a few times. Different DNA sequences within this sample yield the same CDR3. J is TRBJ1-2 and V is TRBV29-1; the D is unclear. The CDR3 extends over 8 amino acids. V lost 6 bases and J 8 bases, leaving 4 bases between the germline ends. Germline values: CDR1 SQVTM, CDR2 ANQGSEA. In nucleotides, the CDR3 is TGCAGCGTGGAGGGCTACACCTTC. Protein product: CSVEGYTF. The variable domain in full, with the rest retrieved from reference TRBV29-1 and TRBJ1-2, is SAVISQKPSRDICQRGTSLTIQCQVDSQVTMMFWYRQQPGQSLTLIATANQGSEATYESGFVIDKFPISRPNLTFSTLTVSNMSPEDSSIYLCSVEGYTFGSGTRLTVV.

This chain uses TRBV11-2 with TRBJ1-3; D remains unclear. The germline CDR1 and CDR2 sequences are SGHAT and FQNNGV. V lost 5 bases and J lost 0, with 11 bases in between. The CDR3 is made up of 15 amino acids. CDR3 coding DNA: TGTGCCAGCAGCCGAGGACCGAGCTCTGGAAACACCATATATTTT. Translated: CASSRGPSSGNTIYF.

This chain links TRBV10-3 with TRBJ1-1; the match to TRBD1 covers 7 bases. J lost 8 bases, V lost 4 bases, and 7 bases had no gene match. CDR1 and CDR2 from the germline V gene are ENHRY and SYGVKD. The CDR3 has 13 amino acids. The CDR3 loop is CAISATGYGEAFF. CDR3 DNA: TGTGCCATCAGTGCGACAGGGTATGGAGAAGCTTTCTTT.

The genes are TRBV5-1 and TRBJ2-2; D is unclear. This CDR3 has 14 amino acids. V was shortened by 0 bases and J by 4 bases, with 7 bases between the two germline ends. Per germline, CDR1 SGHRS and CDR2 YFSETQ. CDR3 DNA: TGCGCCAGCAGCTTGGAAATCTCCACCGGGGAGCTGTTTTTT. Residues: CASSLEISTGELFF.